Below, 16 T cell receptor beta chains from the same sample are listed, as sequenced in a study of T-cell memory formation after mild COVID-19. TCRdb re-called the 5' RACE reads with MiXCR, one entry per CDR3 protein. The table has roughly 510,000 distinct CDR3 sequences, roughly a sixth seen once; the top ten hold 8.1%. The sequenced material came from PBMCs or a T cell subset sorted from them (not recorded which). The receptors here all came from an adult woman who had mild COVID-19 (a few samples of this study predate the infection). Cell type and time point are not known.

The V call is TRBV29-1, the J call TRBJ1-1, with D uncertain. Trimming stripped 2 bases from V and 6 bases from J, with 13 bases between. The CDR3 is 13 amino acids. CDR1 is SQVTM, CDR2 ANQGSEA, per germline. The CDR3 loop is CSVEMAGYPEAFF. The CDR3 bases are TGCAGCGTTGAAATGGCAGGATACCCTGAAGCTTTCTTT.

This clonotype was found a few times. This chain uses TRBV5-5 with TRBJ2-5; 7 bases agree with TRBD1. CDR3 length: 14 residues. CDR1 and CDR2 from the germline V gene are SGHKS and YYEKEE (reference sequence). The V segment lost 3 bases and the J segment 3 bases; nucleotides outside the gene matches: 5. DNA of the CDR3: TGTGCCAGCAGCTCCCCCGGGACAGAAGAGACCCAGTACTTC. Translating it yields CASSSPGTEETQYF. Supplemented by reference TRBV5-5 and TRBJ2-5, the full variable domain reads DAGVTQSPTHLIKTRGQQVTLRCSPISGHKSVSWYQQVLGQGPQFIFQYYEKEERGRGNFPDRFSARQFPNYSSELNVNALLLGDSALYLCASSSPGTEETQYFGPGTRLLVL.

The table lists this clonotype with many counts. The chain has TRBV5-1 and TRBJ1-1; D is uncertain. CDR1 is SGHRS, CDR2 YFSETQ, per germline. The CDR3 contains 13 residues. The V and J ends lost 1 base and 1 base respectively, with 5 bases between them. The CDR3 DNA follows: TGCGCCAGCAGCTTGTATCCGAACACTGAAGCTTTCTTT. It yields the protein CASSLYPNTEAFF.

The table lists this clonotype with a few counts. J is TRBJ1-2 and V is TRBV20-1, with 8 bases that match TRBD1. CDR1 is DFQATT, CDR2 SNEGSKA, per germline (reference sequence). CDR3 length: 12 residues. Trimming cost V 6 bases and J 5 bases; bases outside gene matches: 5. CDR3 region: CSAAQGEYGYTF. The CDR3 nucleotides are TGCAGTGCGGCACAGGGGGAATATGGCTACACCTTC.

This rearrangement joins TRBV5-1 to TRBJ2-1, with D maybe TRBD2 (7 bases). V lost 3 bases, J lost 4 bases, and 14 bases lay in between. This CDR3 spans 15 amino acids. Germline V gene data show CDR1 as SGHRS and CDR2 as YFSETQ. The CDR3, as DNA: TGCGCCAGCAGCTGGGGGAGGGGGGAGTACAATGAGCAGTTCTTC. It yields the protein CASSWGRGEYNEQFF.

This clonotype occurred a few times. The chain couples TRBV7-2 to TRBJ2-3, with a tentative D call TRBD2 (5 bases). Trimming removed 1 base from V and 5 bases from J, with 13 bases in between. Germline CDR1 SGHTA, CDR2 FQGNSA. The CDR3 spans 15 residues. CDR3: CASSLEVGAIDTQYF. The CDR3 coding sequence is TGTGCCAGCAGCTTAGAGGTGGGAGCGATAGATACGCAGTATTTT.

In its sample, this clonotype was seen a few times. The CDR3 is CSAPLGAQYF. CDR3 DNA sequence: TGCAGTGCCCCCTTGGGGGCTCAGTATTTT. This chain joins TRBV20-1 and TRBJ2-3, with D maybe TRBD1 (6 bases). Germline loops: CDR1 DFQATT, CDR2 SNEGSKA (reference sequence). The V and J ends lost 6 bases and 12 bases respectively, with 13 bases between them. The CDR3 extends over 10 amino acids.

This clonotype was counted only a few times. This chain links TRBV7-8 with TRBJ1-2, with a weak D call TRBD1 (5 bases). The V end lost 0 bases, the J end lost 4 bases, and 12 bases lay between the germline ends. Germline V CDR1 and CDR2: SGHVS, FQNEAQ. The CDR3 runs to 15 residues. The CDR3 loop is CASSLAAGRGYGYTF. In nucleotides, the CDR3 is TGTGCCAGCAGCTTAGCCGCAGGGCGCGGCTATGGCTACACCTTC.

The chain combines TRBV9 with TRBJ2-3; 13 bases agree with TRBD2. The CDR3 totals 15 residues. Per germline, CDR1 SGDLS and CDR2 YYNGEE. With 3 bases clipped from V and 6 bases from J, the junction kept 4 bases outside the gene matches. The CDR3: CASSAGTSGTDTQYF. The CDR3 bases are TGTGCCAGCAGCGCCGGGACTAGCGGGACCGATACGCAGTATTTT. Combining the CDR3 with reference TRBV9 and TRBJ2-3 gives the whole variable domain DSGVTQTPKHLITATGQRVTLRCSPRSGDLSVYWYQQSLDQGLQFLIQYYNGEERAKGNILERFSAQQFPDLHSELNLSSLELGDSALYFCASSAGTSGTDTQYFGPGTRLTVL.

This clonotype was seen a few times. This chain joins TRBV13 and TRBJ2-5, with D possibly called TRBD1 or TRBD2 (5 bases each). The germline V gene encodes CDR1 PRHDT and CDR2 FYEKMQ (reference sequence). The V end was cut by 4 bases, the J end by 2 bases, with 20 bases between. The CDR3 contains 17 residues. The DNA for the CDR3 is TGTGCCAGCAGCTCCAGAGGGGACCGTGGAAATCAAGAGACCCAGTACTTC. Translating gives CASSSRGDRGNQETQYF.

This chain connects TRBV7-2 to TRBJ2-3; 8 nucleotides line up with TRBD2. This CDR3 has 16 amino acids. CDR1 and CDR2 from the germline V gene are SGHTA and FQGNSA. The J segment lost 1 base and the V segment lost 4 bases, leaving 7 bases of the junction unmatched. DNA for the CDR3: TGTGCCAGCAGCTCTTCCGGGACTAGAGGCACAGATACGCAGTATTTT. This sequence encodes CASSSSGTRGTDTQYF.

With respect to this clonotype: A junction end diverges from the germline sequence, so it may reflect a read error. J is TRBJ2-7 and V is TRBV19, with TRBD2 matching 7 bases. Germline V gives CDR1 LNHDA, CDR2 SQIVND (reference sequence). The CDR3 loop spans 16 amino acids. The CDR3, as DNA: TGTGCCAGTAGTATTTACTACGGCGGGAGCTCCCACGAGCAGTACTTC. It yields the protein CASSIYYGGSSHEQYF.

This clonotype has just one count. The gene calls are TRBV7-9 and TRBJ2-7; 8 bases map to TRBD1. CDR3 size: 15 residues. Losses at the gene ends were 7 bases for V and 4 bases for J; bases not matched to a gene: 12. Germline-derived CDR1 and CDR2 are SEHNR and FQNEAQ (reference sequence). The CDR3 reads CASNSKGQGPYEQYF. As DNA, the CDR3 is TGTGCCAGCAACTCCAAAGGACAGGGCCCTTACGAGCAGTACTTC.

V and J are TRBV5-1 and TRBJ2-5, with TRBD1 matching 8 bases. After removal of 2 bases from V and 3 bases from J, the junction contained 6 bases not matched to a gene. Germline assignment: CDR1 SGHRS and CDR2 YFSETQ. CDR3 length: 15 amino acids. The CDR3 is CASSFQTGAEETQYF. As DNA, the CDR3 is TGCGCCAGCAGCTTTCAGACAGGGGCGGAAGAGACCCAGTACTTC.

This clonotype was detected a few times. V is TRBV24-1 and J is TRBJ2-6; D is possibly TRBD2 (5 bases). This CDR3 is 16 amino acids long. CDR1 and CDR2 from the germline V gene are KGHDR and SFDVKD. With 3 bases removed from V and 3 bases from J, the gap between germline ends came to 11 bases. CDR3: CATSDPGVDGANVLTF. The CDR3 nucleotides read TGTGCCACCAGTGATCCCGGGGTTGATGGGGCCAACGTCCTGACTTTC.

The rearrangement links TRBV5-1 to TRBJ2-5; no firm D call. Germline V gives CDR1 SGHRS, CDR2 YFSETQ. This CDR3 spans 16 amino acids. Between the trimmed V and J ends, which lost 2 bases and 2 bases, there was a span of 16 bases. This CDR3 reads CASSFPRSTPQETQYF. In DNA form, the CDR3 reads TGCGCCAGCAGCTTCCCAAGGTCGACCCCGCAAGAGACCCAGTACTTC.